This T cell receptor beta chain was profiled in a study of T cell repertoires in ileal Crohn's disease. Study summary: Operated complications were stricturing disease (around 60%) and penetrating disease (about 39%).

Patients were adults with ileal or ileocolonic Crohn's disease needing resection. Germline V gives CDR1 WNHNN, CDR2 SYGVQD (reference sequence). With V trimmed by 5 bases and J by 4 bases, 5 bases remained unmatched. CDR3 length equals 16 residues. Roughly 500 nanograms of biopsy DNA per sample underwent TCRB immunosequencing. Generated by immunoSEQ multiplex PCR, the TCRdb table keeps only in-frame clones and is missing some. The table shows about 14,000 clones, with about 84% occurring only once. The sequence came from an adult with Crohn's disease. The specimen sequenced was ileal tissue. The chain couples TRBV10-1 to TRBJ2-7; 16 bases are a match to TRBD2. CDR3 amino acids: CASSPGLAGGVYEQYF. The CDR3 DNA is TGCGCCAGCAGTCCGGGACTAGCGGGGGGGGTTTACGAGCAGTACTTC.